One T cell receptor beta chain is described in this entry. Its antigen is not identified. Sequenced by immunoSEQ multiplex PCR; TCRdb stores in-frame clones only, minus some. The sample shows roughly 2 million clones, 90% to 96% of them seen only once. This sample was taken from a study of shared clonotypes between healthy human individuals. Study-level background: Per donor, three plates held CD4 naive cells, three held CD4 memory, two held CD8 naive and one held CD8 memory.

Findings and limits, study-wide: In a few donors, roughly 5.2% of naive CD4 clonotypes appeared in common. Researchers sampled blood only, noting tissue repertoires likely differ.

Trimming took 5 bases from V and 4 from J, leaving 17 bases between them. The CDR3 length is 16 residues. Germline values: CDR1 LNHDA, CDR2 SQIVND (reference sequence). Input material: naive CD4+ T cells sorted from blood. Subset of the sample: CD45RA+ positively selected. This clonotype originated in a man between 18 and 29 years old in good health. The rearrangement joins TRBV19 to TRBJ2-2; possibly TRBD1 for D (5 bases). Here the CDR3 DNA reads TGTGCCAGTAGTTCTTCAGGGAAATTGGGCACCGGGGAGCTGTTTTTT. Its translation: CASSSSGKLGTGELFF.